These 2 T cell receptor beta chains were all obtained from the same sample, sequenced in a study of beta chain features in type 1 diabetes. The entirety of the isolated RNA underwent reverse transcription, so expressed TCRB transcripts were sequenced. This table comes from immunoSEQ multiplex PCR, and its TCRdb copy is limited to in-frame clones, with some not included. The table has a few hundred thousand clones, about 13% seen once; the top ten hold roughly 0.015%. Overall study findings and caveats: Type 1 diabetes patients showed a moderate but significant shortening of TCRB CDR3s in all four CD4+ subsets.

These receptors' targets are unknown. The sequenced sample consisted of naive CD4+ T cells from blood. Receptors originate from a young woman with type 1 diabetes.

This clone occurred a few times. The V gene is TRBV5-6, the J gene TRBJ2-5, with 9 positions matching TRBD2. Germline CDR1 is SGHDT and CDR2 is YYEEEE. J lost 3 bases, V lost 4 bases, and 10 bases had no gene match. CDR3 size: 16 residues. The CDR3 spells CASSDTSGRLEETQYF. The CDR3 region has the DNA TGTGCCAGCAGCGATACTAGCGGGCGACTTGAAGAGACCCAGTACTTC.

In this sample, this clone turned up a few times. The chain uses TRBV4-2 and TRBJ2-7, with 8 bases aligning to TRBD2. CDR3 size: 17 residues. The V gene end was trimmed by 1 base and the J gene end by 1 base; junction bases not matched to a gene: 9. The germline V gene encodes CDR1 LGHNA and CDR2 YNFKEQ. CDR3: CASSQVMVASGSYEQYF. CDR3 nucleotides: TGTGCCAGCAGCCAAGTGATGGTGGCTAGCGGGTCCTACGAGCAGTACTTC.